The 15 T cell receptor beta chains reported below all come from one sample, sequenced in a study of control samples from healthy donors and cancer patients. Using immunoSEQ multiplex PCR, the repertoire was profiled, and TCRdb retains in-frame clones only, with some absent. This sample has 90,000 to 130,000 clones, with approximately 80% found just once. The source material was blood. These receptors were taken from a man aged 18 to 35 in good health.

The genes are TRBV4-1 and TRBJ1-5, with 10 nucleotides matching TRBD1. The V gene end was trimmed by 4 bases and the J gene end by 3 bases; junction bases not matched to a gene: 3. The CDR3 is 15 residues long. The germline gives CDR1 MGHRA, CDR2 YSYEKL. CDR3 sequence reads: CASSRGQGVNQPQHF. CDR3 nucleotide sequence: TGCGCCAGCAGCCGAGGACAGGGGGTCAATCAGCCCCAGCATTTT.

The chain combines TRBV6-1 with TRBJ1-1; D unresolved. The CDR3 has 12 amino acids. The V and J ends lost 6 bases and 1 base respectively, with 6 bases between them. From germline, CDR1 is MNHNS and CDR2 SASEGT. The CDR3 nucleotides are TGTGCCAGCAGAGGCCCGAACACTGAAGCTTTCTTT. Residues: CASRGPNTEAFF.

The chain recombines TRBV6-2 or TRBV6-3 with TRBJ2-1; 9 bases agree with TRBD1. Germline CDR1 reads MNHEY; CDR2 reads SVGEGT. Losses at the gene ends were 2 bases for V and 4 bases for J; bases not matched to a gene: 6. The length of the CDR3 is 16 residues. CDR3 region: CASSYLGTGIYNEQFF. DNA for the CDR3: TGTGCCAGCAGTTACCTGGGGACAGGGATATACAATGAGCAGTTCTTC.

The rearrangement links TRBV6-4 to TRBJ2-1; TRBD2 might be the D (6 bases). CDR1 and CDR2 from the germline V gene are MRHNA and SNTAGT. The CDR3 extends over 16 amino acids. Trimming took off 5 bases at V and 2 bases at J, with 16 bases between the two ends. DNA of the CDR3: TGTGCCAGCAGTCCGGGACTCTCACTCACCTACAATGAGCAGTTCTTC. The encoded protein is CASSPGLSLTYNEQFF.

The chain is built from TRBV6-2 or TRBV6-3 and TRBJ2-4; 8 bases match TRBD1. Germline V gene sequence: CDR1 MNHEY, CDR2 SVGEGT. V lost 5 bases, J lost 0 bases, and 15 bases stayed unmatched. The CDR3 is 19 amino acids. DNA of the CDR3: TGTGCCAGCAGTAAAGAGGCGGGACAGGCCCCTCTAGCCAAAAACATTCAGTACTTC. Translation gives CASSKEAGQAPLAKNIQYF.

The J gene is TRBJ2-1, the V gene TRBV5-1; 7 bases agree with TRBD1. The CDR3 covers 14 residues. The V and J ends lost 4 bases and 4 bases, in that order; junction bases with no gene match: 5. Germline CDR1 reads SGHRS; CDR2 reads YFSETQ. CDR3 in DNA: TGCGCCAGCAGCGAAAGGGGACAGTACAATGAGCAGTTCTTC. Its translation is CASSERGQYNEQFF.

J is TRBJ2-2 and V is TRBV6-1, with D possibly being TRBD1 or TRBD2 (5 bases each). The CDR3 spans 16 residues. The V gene lost 2 bases and the J gene lost 4 bases, with 14 bases spanning the gap. Germline values: CDR1 MNHNS, CDR2 SASEGT. The CDR3 is CASSERLQGATGELFF. CDR3 bases: TGTGCCAGCAGTGAAAGGTTGCAGGGAGCCACCGGGGAGCTGTTTTTT.

The chain carries TRBV4-3 and TRBJ1-5; D gene unclear. This CDR3 region has 15 residues. V gave up 1 base and J gave up 4 bases, with 11 bases separating them. Germline V lookup: CDR1 LGHNA, CDR2 YSLEER. CDR3 sequence reads: CASSQGLRGNQPQHF. For the CDR3, the DNA is TGCGCCAGCAGCCAAGGATTGAGAGGAAATCAGCCCCAGCATTTT.

The V gene is TRBV6-4, the J gene TRBJ2-2, with D possibly matching TRBD1 (6 bases). V lost 7 bases and J lost 0, with 18 bases in between. The CDR3 is 17 residues long. The V gene's germline CDR1 is MRHNA and CDR2 SNTAGT. The DNA of the CDR3 is TGTGCCAGCACCATATTAGGACAGAAGTCGAACACCGGGGAGCTGTTTTTT. It yields the protein CASTILGQKSNTGELFF.

The CDR3 sequence is CASGPLGWTEAFF. The CDR3 DNA reads as TGTGCTAGTGGTCCCCTCGGATGGACTGAAGCTTTCTTT. The chain carries TRBV12-5 and TRBJ1-1; D gene uncertain. The V end lost 5 bases, the J end lost 5 bases, and 12 bases lay between the germline ends. The germline CDR1 and CDR2 sequences are LGHNT and FRNRAP. This CDR3 has 13 amino acids.

This clone was detected only a few times. The chain links TRBV19 to TRBJ1-1; a possible D gene is TRBD1 (6 bases). V lost 7 bases, J lost 2 bases, and 20 bases lay in between. Germline CDR1 is LNHDA and CDR2 is SQIVND (reference sequence). The CDR3 covers 16 residues. The CDR3 bases are TGTGCCAGTATTATCACGGGACATTCAGTTAACACTGAAGCTTTCTTT. Amino acids: CASIITGHSVNTEAFF.

A few counts support this clone. The chain carries TRBV10-3 and TRBJ2-5, with 8 nucleotides matching TRBD2. This CDR3 region has 15 residues. J was trimmed by 5 bases and V by 2 bases; bases with no gene match: 7. Per germline, CDR1 ENHRY and CDR2 SYGVKD. CDR3 in DNA: TGTGCCATCAGTGAGCTCGGGGGGGGCTGGGAGACCCAGTACTTC. Translated, it gives CAISELGGGWETQYF.

Comments on this clone: The junction departs from germline at one end; a sequencing error may be responsible. The gene calls are TRBV5-1 and TRBJ1-1, with 7 bases aligning to TRBD1. This CDR3 region has 13 residues. CDR1 is SGHRS and CDR2 is YFSETQ in the germline V gene. CDR3 region: CASSLDRPTKAFF. The CDR3 DNA sequence: TGCGCCAGCAGCCTGGACAGGCCCACTAAAGCTTTCTTT. The complete variable domain, with remaining parts taken from reference TRBV5-1 and TRBJ1-1, reads KAGVTQTPRYLIKTRGQQVTLSCSPISGHRSVSWYQQTPGQGLQFLFEYFSETQRNKGNFPGRFSGRQFSNSRSEMNVSTLELGDSALYLCASSLDRPTKAFFGQGTRLTVV.

The V and J genes are TRBV27 and TRBJ2-3; D unclear. CDR1 is MNHEY, CDR2 SMNVEV, per germline (reference sequence). Trimming shortened V by 6 bases and J by 8 bases, and 12 bases separated the two germline ends. CDR3 length: 12 residues. CDR3 amino acids: CASSHSGPTQYF. CDR3 nucleotide sequence: TGTGCCAGCAGCCATTCCGGGCCTACGCAGTATTTT.

The rearrangement links TRBV19 to TRBJ2-6, with D tentatively TRBD1 (5 bases). The CDR3 covers 13 residues. Germline V gene data show CDR1 as LNHDA and CDR2 as SQIVND (reference sequence). Trimming took off 6 bases at V and 2 bases at J, with 5 bases between the two ends. This CDR3 reads CASRGPGANVLTF. In DNA, the CDR3 is TGTGCCAGTAGGGGGCCTGGGGCCAACGTCCTGACTTTC.